The 22 T cell receptor beta chains presented below share a single source sample, sequenced in a study of OX40 agonist ivuxolimab in advanced cancers. Library preparation was by the immunoSEQ multiplex PCR assay. In TCRdb, the immuneACCESS table is reduced to in-frame sequences with V and J assigned. These tables do not hold every clone; where another copy was compared, an unresolved V gene accounts for under half, and the others remain unexplained. This sample has 70,000 or so clones in its table, and roughly 80% of those were observed once. Over 0.95% of the sample is taken by the ten largest. The sequencing here drew on CD4+ or CD8+ T cells sorted from blood, taken in a trial of the OX40 agonist ivuxolimab. The receptors were gathered from an adult with an advanced solid tumor such as melanoma, head and neck, liver or kidney cancer.

V usage is TRBV2 and J usage is TRBJ2-7; D gene ambiguous. Germline lookup yields CDR1 SNHLY and CDR2 FYNNEI. Deletions cut 7 bases from V and 5 bases from J, with 12 bases between. This CDR3 is 12 amino acids long. CDR3 nucleotides: TGTGCCAGCACCTCGGAAGGGAACGAGCAGTACTTC. Translating it yields CASTSEGNEQYF.

The chain employs TRBV5-4 and TRBJ2-5; D possibly matches TRBD1 or TRBD2 (6 bases each). The length of the CDR3 is 15 residues. Looked up from germline, CDR1 is SGHNT and CDR2 is YYREEE (reference sequence). V was pared by 4 bases and J by 6 bases, with 19 bases between. The DNA for the CDR3 is TGTGCCAGCAGCACGGAGGGTCAGGGGCGACAGACCCAGTACTTC. Translation gives CASSTEGQGRQTQYF.

For this clone: One end of the junction fails to match germline, which may point to a read error. This chain connects TRBV18 to TRBJ2-7, with D perhaps TRBD1 (5 bases). The CDR3 loop spans 15 amino acids. Germline CDR1 is KGHSH and CDR2 is LQKENI. CDR3 DNA sequence: TGTGCCAGCCCACCAGAGACAGCCCAAATCTACGAGCAGTACTTC. It codes for CASPPETAQIYEQYF. The full variable domain, completed using reference TRBV18 and TRBJ2-7, is NAGVMQNPRHLVRRRGQEARLRCSPMKGHSHVYWYRQLPEEGLKFMVYLQKENIIDESGMPKERFSAEFPKEGPSILRIQQVVRGDSAAYFCASPPETAQIYEQYFGPGTRLTVT.

V gene TRBV5-6 combines with J gene TRBJ1-4; D remains ambiguous. The CDR3 contains 16 residues. V lost 6 bases and J lost 3, with 18 bases in between. CDR1 is SGHDT and CDR2 is YYEEEE in the germline V gene. CDR3 in DNA: TGTGCCAGCAATTTGTGGTTTCCCGGAGCTAATGAAAAACTGTTTTTT. Its translation: CASNLWFPGANEKLFF.

CDR3 coding DNA: TGTGCCAGTAGTAGCTGGGGGGTCCCGGATATCGGCTACACCTTC. Residues: CASSSWGVPDIGYTF. This sequence joins TRBV19 and TRBJ1-2; D perhaps matches TRBD1 (5 bases). The CDR3 is 15 residues long. Per germline, CDR1 LNHDA and CDR2 SQIVND (reference sequence). Between the trimmed V and J ends, which lost 4 bases and 8 bases, there was a span of 20 bases.

The chain links TRBV11-2 to TRBJ1-1; 9 positions match TRBD1. In germline, CDR1 is SGHAT, CDR2 FQNNGV. This CDR3 comprises 13 residues. The ends lost 6 bases at V and 8 bases at J; junction bases unmatched: 7. Written as DNA, the CDR3 is TGTGCCAGCAGGAACTGGACAGGGGAGGAAGCTTTCTTT. Its protein is CASRNWTGEEAFF.

The chain is built from TRBV7-9 and TRBJ1-1; D is possibly TRBD1 (5 bases). The CDR3 consists of 13 residues. With 5 bases removed from V and 4 bases from J, the gap between germline ends came to 11 bases. Germline values: CDR1 SEHNR, CDR2 FQNEAQ (reference sequence). The CDR3: CASSPTRATEAFF. Written as DNA, the CDR3 is TGTGCCAGCAGCCCGACCAGGGCCACTGAAGCTTTCTTT.

The chain combines TRBV27 with TRBJ1-2, with 7 positions matching TRBD1. The trim removed 6 bases at V and 7 bases at J, leaving 14 bases unmatched. CDR1 is MNHEY, CDR2 SMNVEV, per germline (reference sequence). The CDR3 spans 15 residues. CDR3 bases: TGTGCCAGCAGCTGGGTGGATAGGGGGCTAGCTGGCTACACCTTC. Protein: CASSWVDRGLAGYTF.

This clone was counted a single time. The chain joins TRBV6-6 to TRBJ2-7, with D tentatively TRBD1 (6 bases). CDR1 and CDR2 (germline): MNHNY, SVGAGI (reference sequence). CDR3 length: 15 residues. Trimming shortened V by 4 bases and J by 6 bases, and 19 bases separated the two germline ends. The CDR3 here is CASSFPRATGFEQYF. CDR3 in DNA: TGTGCCAGCAGTTTCCCCCGCGCAACAGGGTTCGAGCAGTACTTC.

This rearrangement joins TRBV6-5 to TRBJ1-5; TRBD1 agrees at 7 bases. The CDR3 runs to 14 residues. V was pared by 8 bases and J by 4 bases, with 8 bases of the junction left unmatched. Germline values: CDR1 MNHEY, CDR2 SVGAGI. The CDR3 region is CASGRTGSNQPQHF. CDR3 in DNA: TGTGCCAGCGGGCGGACAGGCAGTAATCAGCCCCAGCATTTT.

The chain has TRBV6-5 and TRBJ1-1; 7 bases agree with TRBD1. Trimming took 4 bases from V and 11 from J; bases not matched to a gene: 7. The CDR3 runs to 12 residues. Germline CDR1 and CDR2: MNHEY and SVGAGI. CDR3 region: CASSFTEGAAFF. In nucleotides, the CDR3 is TGTGCCAGCAGTTTCACCGAGGGGGCGGCTTTCTTT.

The rearrangement uses TRBV5-1 and TRBJ1-1, with a tentative D call TRBD1 (5 bases). V lost 2 bases, J lost 2 bases, and 10 bases lay in between. The CDR3 consists of 14 residues. Germline-derived CDR1 and CDR2 are SGHRS and YFSETQ. The CDR3 here is CASSFGRGNTEAFF. As DNA, the CDR3 is TGCGCCAGCAGCTTTGGAAGGGGAAACACTGAAGCTTTCTTT. The full variable domain, rest sourced from reference TRBV5-1 and TRBJ1-1, is KAGVTQTPRYLIKTRGQQVTLSCSPISGHRSVSWYQQTPGQGLQFLFEYFSETQRNKGNFPGRFSGRQFSNSRSEMNVSTLELGDSALYLCASSFGRGNTEAFFGQGTRLTVV.

This chain uses TRBV29-1 with TRBJ1-4; 12 nucleotides line up with TRBD1. This CDR3 region has 15 residues. Germline assignment: CDR1 SQVTM and CDR2 ANQGSEA. The V and J ends lost 6 bases and 5 bases, in that order; junction bases with no gene match: 7. CDR3 nucleotides: TGCAGCGTCGGGGGGACAGGGGGCACCAATGAAAAACTGTTTTTT. Its protein product is CSVGGTGGTNEKLFF.

This clone was seen only a few times. This rearrangement joins TRBV30 to TRBJ2-6; D ambiguous. The CDR3 covers 14 residues. The V end lost 7 bases, the J end lost 0 bases, and 10 bases lay between the germline ends. CDR1 is GTSNPN and CDR2 is SVGIG in the germline V gene (reference sequence). The CDR3 sequence: CASLDGSGANVLTF. The CDR3 bases are TGTGCCTCACTGGACGGCTCTGGGGCCAACGTCCTGACTTTC.

The rearrangement joins TRBV2 to TRBJ1-4; 7 positions agree with TRBD1. Trimming took 5 bases from V and 5 from J; bases not matched to a gene: 5. The CDR3 has 14 residues. CDR1 is SNHLY and CDR2 is FYNNEI in the germline V gene. The DNA for the CDR3 is TGTGCCAGCAGTAACAGGGGCCGAAATGAAAAACTGTTTTTT. Translation gives CASSNRGRNEKLFF.

The V and J genes are TRBV6-5 and TRBJ1-6, with D hard to call. This CDR3 spans 13 amino acids. V was shortened by 10 bases and J by 17 bases, with 24 bases between the two germline ends. In germline, CDR1 is MNHEY, CDR2 SVGAGI. The CDR3 DNA sequence: TGTGCCACCTCAAGGAAGGTTGTAGGTTTCATCCACTTT. Translating it yields CATSRKVVGFIHF.

The chain recombines TRBV11-2 with TRBJ2-1; no firm D call. The germline CDR1 and CDR2 sequences are SGHAT and FQNNGV. V gave up 0 bases and J gave up 9 bases, with 6 bases separating them. The CDR3 is 12 residues long. CDR3 residues: CASSLDPGEQFF. CDR3 DNA: TGTGCCAGCAGCTTAGATCCCGGTGAGCAGTTCTTC.

The CDR3 sequence: CASTPNGVGFGANVLTF. DNA of the CDR3: TGTGCCAGCACCCCGAATGGTGTCGGGTTCGGGGCCAACGTCCTGACTTTC. This sequence joins TRBV9 and TRBJ2-6; D gene unclear. The V gene lost 6 bases and the J gene lost 4 bases, with 20 bases spanning the gap. Germline V gene sequence: CDR1 SGDLS, CDR2 YYNGEE. This CDR3 has 17 amino acids. Complete variable domain (other parts from reference TRBV9 and TRBJ2-6): DSGVTQTPKHLITATGQRVTLRCSPRSGDLSVYWYQQSLDQGLQFLIQYYNGEERAKGNILERFSAQQFPDLHSELNLSSLELGDSALYFCASTPNGVGFGANVLTFGAGSRLTVL.

V is TRBV7-2 and J is TRBJ2-5, with TRBD2 matching 9 bases. This CDR3 is 14 amino acids long. The trim removed 10 bases at V and 1 base at J, leaving 7 bases unmatched. Germline V gene lookup returns CDR1 SGHTA and CDR2 FQGNSA. CDR3 nucleotides: TGTGCCACCTCTATAGCGGGGGCCCAAGAGACCCAGTACTTC. Protein sequence: CATSIAGAQETQYF.

This chain connects TRBV7-8 to TRBJ2-2, with TRBD1 matching over 8 bases. V dropped 5 bases and J dropped 3; count of bases not matched to a gene: 8. The CDR3 covers 16 residues. From germline, CDR1 is SGHVS and CDR2 FQNEAQ. In nucleotides, the CDR3 is TGTGCCAGCAGCCCATACCGGGACAGGTACACCGGGGAGCTGTTTTTT. It translates to CASSPYRDRYTGELFF.

The genes are TRBV10-2 and TRBJ2-1; 8 nucleotides match TRBD1. V shed 5 bases, J shed 3 bases, and the junction held 3 bases outside the gene matches. This CDR3 is 14 amino acids long. The V gene's germline CDR1 is WSHSY and CDR2 SAAADI. CDR3: CASSPGQVYNEQFF. CDR3 nucleotides: TGCGCCAGCAGTCCGGGACAGGTCTACAATGAGCAGTTCTTC.

This chain joins TRBV11-2 and TRBJ1-5, with TRBD1 matching over 8 bases. The V gene's germline CDR1 is SGHAT and CDR2 FQNNGV. Losses at the gene ends were 10 bases for V and 6 bases for J; bases not matched to a gene: 23. The CDR3 is 18 residues long. The CDR3 DNA follows: TGTGCCACCTCGTCTTATTTCAGGGGGCGGCGACGCGGTCAGCCCCAGCATTTT. Protein: CATSSYFRGRRRGQPQHF.